In its sample, the clone carrying this T cell receptor (beta chain) ranks as medium-sized (0.01 to 0.1%). Its antigen remains unknown. Sequencing was performed with immunoSEQ multiplex PCR; in TCRdb, only in-frame clones are kept and a portion is missing. Of approximately 3,600 clones in the sample, about 20% are singletons; the top ten hold roughly 5.5%. This sample is part of a study of T cells in localized non-small cell lung cancer. Study-level points and caveats: Without multi-region sequencing, intratumor heterogeneity could not be excluded. Patients showing higher blood T cell density tended to see longer overall survival. Uninvolved adjacent lung showed higher T cell clonality than tumor. Researchers found a median approximately 50 of the top 100 tumor clones in adjacent lung.

From germline, CDR1 is SQVTM and CDR2 ANQGSEA. This CDR3 contains 12 residues. Trimming took 0 bases from V and 5 from J, leaving 8 bases between them. The TCR originated in an older female donor with stage II lung adenocarcinoma. Sequenced material: lung tumor tissue, taken before any cancer treatment. The chain is built from TRBV29-1 and TRBJ2-7; weak D call: TRBD2 (5 bases). In DNA, the CDR3 is TGCAGCGTTGAAGATGGGCGGGACGAGCAGTACTTC. Translated: CSVEDGRDEQYF.